This paragraph reports one TCR beta chain. Its cognate antigen is unknown. Germline CDR1 SGHVS, CDR2 FNYEAQ. After removal of 5 bases from V and 7 bases from J, the junction contained 16 bases not matched to a gene. This CDR3 region has 16 residues. Then a second PCR, running roughly 6 to 12 cycles, was carried out with a sample-barcoded 5' primer and a J-beta primer mix. TCRdb reprocessed the 5' RACE reads via MiXCR and lists one record per CDR3 protein. The sample contains around 1,100,000 distinct CDR3 sequences, more than 30% of which appear only once. This sample is drawn from a study of blood T cells in healthy people across ages. Study results and limitations: In older individuals, TCR beta diversity per million T cells was lower, falling roughly linearly with age. Naive T cell percentage and TCR beta diversity correlated strongly.

The chain joins TRBV7-6 to TRBJ2-7, with 8 bases fitting TRBD1. The receptor was derived from a man aged 18 to 29 in good health. The specimen was blood. CDR3 residues: CASSHMGQVLTHEQYF. The CDR3 region has the DNA TGTGCCAGCAGCCACATGGGACAGGTTTTGACCCATGAGCAGTACTTC.